This T cell receptor beta chain comes out of a study of response to subunit inactivated influenza vaccine. This clonotype occurred a few times. Its target is unknown. Study-level points and caveats: Each seasonal influenza vaccination recruits few new T cells, the authors suggested.

TCRdb re-called the RT-PCR reads through MiXCR, storing one row per CDR3 protein. The table lists roughly 160,000 distinct CDR3 sequences, about 10% of them singletons. Germline V lookup: CDR1 SGDLS, CDR2 YYNGEE. The CDR3 extends over 15 amino acids. Trimming removed 1 base from V and 4 bases from J, with 11 bases in between. The chain uses TRBV9 and TRBJ2-2; D possibly corresponds to TRBD2 (6 bases). The sequence was collected from a man aged 50 to 69 who received an inactivated influenza vaccine. The sample here was CD8+ T cells sorted from PBMCs, taken roughly 24 months after vaccination. Here the CDR3 DNA reads TGTGCCAGCAGCGTATCCCGGGGAGGCACCGGGGAGCTGTTTTTT. Amino acid sequence: CASSVSRGGTGELFF.